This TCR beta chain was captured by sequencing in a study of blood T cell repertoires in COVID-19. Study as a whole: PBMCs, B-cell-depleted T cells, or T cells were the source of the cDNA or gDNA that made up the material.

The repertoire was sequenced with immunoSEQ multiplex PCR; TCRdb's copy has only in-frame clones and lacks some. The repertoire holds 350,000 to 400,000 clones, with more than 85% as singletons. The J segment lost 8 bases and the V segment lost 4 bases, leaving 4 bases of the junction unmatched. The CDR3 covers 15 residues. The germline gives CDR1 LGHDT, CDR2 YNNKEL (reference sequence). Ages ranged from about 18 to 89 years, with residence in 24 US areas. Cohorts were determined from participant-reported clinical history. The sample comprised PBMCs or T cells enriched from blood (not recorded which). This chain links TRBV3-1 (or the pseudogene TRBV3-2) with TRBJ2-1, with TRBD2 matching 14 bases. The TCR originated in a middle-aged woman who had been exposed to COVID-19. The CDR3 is CASSRLAGGPDEQFF. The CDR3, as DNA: TGTGCCAGCAGCCGACTAGCGGGAGGGCCCGATGAGCAGTTCTTC.